The 7 T cell receptor beta chains below were found in one sample sequenced in a study of CD8+CD57+ T cells in acquired aplastic anemia (dated by TCRdb to the late 2010s). The listed sequencing device is Illumina HiSeq 2000. Genomic DNA was used as template for profiling of TCR beta VDJ combinations and CDR3 sequences. TCRdb's own reprocessing of the public reads used fastp at Q25 and MiXCR and kept productive beta chains. Entries are consolidated by CDR3 protein sequence, retaining the most common genes and DNA. The sample table contains roughly 180,000 distinct CDR3 sequences; only one count was recorded for 50% to 75% of them. Together, the top ten hold about 45% of the sample. Sequencing was done on a sample of sorted CD4+, CD8+, or CD8+CD57+ T cells (not recorded which) from PBMCs. The source is a human donor with severe aplastic anemia or a healthy control (not recorded which).

The chain couples TRBV24-1 to TRBJ2-1; 7 bases fit TRBD1. Germline V gene lookup returns CDR1 KGHDR and CDR2 SFDVKD. J was trimmed by 3 bases and V by 3 bases; bases with no gene match: 4. The CDR3 runs 15 residues. This CDR3 reads CATSDTDRLYNEQFF. In DNA, the CDR3 is TGTGCCACCAGTGATACGGACAGGCTCTACAATGAGCAGTTCTTC.

The V and J genes are TRBV29-1 and TRBJ1-1, with TRBD1 identical over 7 bases. Germline trimming cut 4 bases from V and 4 bases from J; bases unmatched to any gene: 15. The CDR3 extends over 16 amino acids. The germline CDR1 and CDR2 sequences are SQVTM and ANQGSEA. The CDR3 DNA sequence: TGCAGCGTTGGGCCCGGTCAGGGGGGAAGGGGCACTGAAGCTTTCTTT. This encodes CSVGPGQGGRGTEAFF.

The V gene is TRBV13, the J gene TRBJ2-7; TRBD1 might be the D (5 bases). The germline gives CDR1 PRHDT, CDR2 FYEKMQ (reference sequence). This CDR3 is built from 13 residues. Trimming pared 5 bases from V and 4 bases from J, leaving 12 bases between. CDR3 in amino acids: CASSANQGYEQYF. In DNA, the CDR3 is TGTGCCAGCAGCGCAAATCAGGGTTACGAGCAGTACTTC.

The chain links TRBV10-3 to TRBJ2-3; 7 bases fit TRBD1. The CDR3 has 13 amino acids. Germline CDR1 and CDR2: ENHRY and SYGVKD. V gave up 10 bases and J gave up 6 bases; unmatched junction bases: 10. DNA of the CDR3: TGTGCCACCTCGGGGACAGTAATCGATACGCAGTATTTT. Protein product: CATSGTVIDTQYF.

The gene calls are TRBV19 and TRBJ2-7; TRBD1 matches 7 bases. The CDR3 length is 12 residues. In germline, CDR1 is LNHDA, CDR2 SQIVND (reference sequence). J gave up 4 bases and V 10 bases, and 7 bases lay outside the gene matches. The DNA for the CDR3 is TGTGCCACTCAAGACAGGGCGTACGAGCAGTACTTC. Its translation: CATQDRAYEQYF.

This rearrangement joins TRBV7-8 to TRBJ1-2; 7 positions agree with TRBD1. Germline loops: CDR1 SGHVS, CDR2 FQNEAQ. The CDR3 runs to 14 residues. Unmatched junction bases numbered 6, after V lost 2 bases and J lost 6 bases. CDR3 amino acids: CASSLTTGHNGYTF. The CDR3 region has the DNA TGTGCCAGCAGCTTAACGACAGGGCACAATGGCTACACCTTC. The variable domain in full, completed from reference TRBV7-8 and TRBJ1-2, reads GAGVSQSPRYKVAKRGQDVALRCDPISGHVSLFWYQQALGQGPEFLTYFQNEAQLDKSGLPSDRFFAERPEGSVSTLKIQRTQQEDSAVYLCASSLTTGHNGYTFGSGTRLTVV.

The rearrangement links TRBV6-1 to TRBJ1-1; D may be TRBD1 (5 bases). The CDR3 covers 16 residues. V was cut by 8 bases and J by 1 base, with 20 bases left in between. CDR1 MNHNS and CDR2 SASEGT come from the germline V gene. The CDR3, as DNA: TGTGCCAGCCTCTGGGGCCAGGGTGCGGGGAACACTGAAGCTTTCTTT. Translation gives CASLWGQGAGNTEAFF.